Listed below are T cell receptor beta chains from one sample, sequenced in a study of T cells in Graves' hyperthyroidism and ophthalmopathy. TCRdb used MiXCR to reprocess the multiplex PCR reads, holding one entry per CDR3 protein. The sample records some 460,000 distinct CDR3 sequences, 15% to 18% being singletons. The sample comprised blood. These receptors were taken from a woman aged 18-35 years with Graves' hyperthyroidism. CDR3s include the opening cysteine and the closing phenylalanine or tryptophan. D genes are given only for firm matches. Clone size is given for some rows only: seen once, a few or many times, or a class if the clone is expanded.

j_call: TRBJ2-7
d_call: .
clone_size: .
v_call: TRBV18
cdr3_aa: CASSLKSGISYEQYF
cdr3_nt: TGTGCCAGCTCACTAAAGTCAGGGATATCCTACGAGCAGTACTTC

j_call: TRBJ2-7
d_call: TRBD1
clone_size: .
v_call: TRBV4-1
cdr3_aa: CASSQRWTGKNEVSYEQYF
cdr3_nt: TGCGCCAGCAGCCAAAGATGGACAGGGAAAAACGAGGTGTCCTACGAGCAGTACTTC

j_call: TRBJ2-7
d_call: TRBD2
clone_size: few
v_call: TRBV12-3/TRBV12-4
cdr3_aa: CVSSYLAGGYEQYF
cdr3_nt: TGTGTCAGCAGTTACCTAGCGGGGGGGTACGAGCAGTACTTC

j_call: TRBJ2-7
d_call: TRBD2
clone_size: many
v_call: TRBV5-1
cdr3_aa: CASSNGASGTYEQYF
cdr3_nt: TGCGCCAGCAGTAACGGGGCTAGCGGGACCTACGAGCAGTACTTC

j_call: TRBJ2-1
d_call: TRBD2
clone_size: few
v_call: TRBV28
cdr3_aa: CASSLLTSGGGRFF
cdr3_nt: TGTGCCAGCAGTTTATTAACTAGCGGGGGGGGGCGGTTCTTC

j_call: TRBJ1-2
d_call: .
clone_size: few
v_call: TRBV19
cdr3_aa: CATSEWRDYGYTF
cdr3_nt: TGTGCCACCTCAGAATGGCGGGACTATGGCTACACCTTC

j_call: TRBJ2-1
d_call: .
clone_size: .
v_call: TRBV15
cdr3_aa: CATSRDGQYNEQFF
cdr3_nt: TGTGCCACCAGCAGAGATGGCCAGTACAATGAGCAGTTCTTC

j_call: TRBJ2-7
d_call: TRBD1
clone_size: many
v_call: TRBV2
cdr3_aa: CASRTKRGRVFYEQYF
cdr3_nt: TGTGCCAGCAGAACAAAAAGGGGGCGCGTCTTCTACGAGCAGTACTTC

j_call: TRBJ2-1
d_call: TRBD2
clone_size: .
v_call: TRBV6-1
cdr3_aa: CASSLRTSGSLGGEQFF
cdr3_nt: TGTGCCAGCAGCCTCAGGACTAGCGGGAGCCTCGGCGGAGAGCAGTTCTTC

j_call: TRBJ1-1
d_call: .
clone_size: many
v_call: TRBV5-6
cdr3_aa: CASTLGIGDTEAFF
cdr3_nt: TGTGCCAGCACCCTCGGGATAGGGGATACTGAAGCTTTCTTT

j_call: TRBJ1-2
d_call: .
clone_size: many
v_call: TRBV24-1
cdr3_aa: CATSSGTPFHGYTF
cdr3_nt: TGTGCCACCAGTTCGGGGACACCTTTTCATGGCTACACCTTC

j_call: TRBJ1-2
d_call: TRBD1
clone_size: many
v_call: TRBV27
cdr3_aa: CASSLSITGGAYGYTF
cdr3_nt: TGTGCCAGCAGTTTATCGATAACAGGGGGCGCTTATGGCTACACCTTC

j_call: TRBJ2-5
d_call: .
clone_size: many
v_call: TRBV27
cdr3_aa: CASSSRVGEIETQYF
cdr3_nt: TGTGCCAGCAGTTCCCGAGTGGGGGAAATCGAGACCCAGTACTTC

j_call: TRBJ1-6
d_call: TRBD1
clone_size: many
v_call: TRBV12-3/TRBV12-4
cdr3_aa: CASTLTGGLSPLHF
cdr3_nt: TGTGCCAGCACCCTGACAGGGGGCCTCTCACCCCTCCACTTT

j_call: TRBJ1-5
d_call: TRBD1
clone_size: .
v_call: TRBV27
cdr3_aa: CASSSIYRGNQPQHF
cdr3_nt: TGTGCCAGCAGTTCTATATACAGGGGGAATCAGCCCCAGCATTTT

j_call: TRBJ1-5
d_call: .
clone_size: few
v_call: TRBV5-6
cdr3_aa: CASNSRARFGNQPQHF
cdr3_nt: TGTGCCAGCAACTCGAGGGCGCGGTTTGGCAATCAGCCCCAGCATTTT

j_call: TRBJ2-1
d_call: TRBD2
clone_size: .
v_call: TRBV29-1
cdr3_aa: CSVLSGGTRHNEQFF
cdr3_nt: TGCAGCGTTTTATCCGGGGGGACTAGACACAATGAGCAGTTCTTC

j_call: TRBJ1-2
d_call: .
clone_size: many
v_call: TRBV7-2
cdr3_aa: CASSLAGPRGDDGYTF
cdr3_nt: TGTGCCAGCAGCTTAGCAGGGCCAAGAGGAGATGATGGCTACACCTTC

j_call: TRBJ1-2
d_call: .
clone_size: many
v_call: TRBV11-1
cdr3_aa: CASSPVQGNRRGYTF
cdr3_nt: TGTGCCAGCAGCCCGGTACAGGGTAATCGTCGAGGCTACACCTTC

j_call: TRBJ2-2
d_call: .
clone_size: few
v_call: TRBV6-1
cdr3_aa: CASRVDHQNTGELFF
cdr3_nt: TGTGCCAGCAGGGTGGACCATCAGAACACCGGGGAGCTGTTTTTT

j_call: TRBJ1-4
d_call: .
clone_size: many
v_call: TRBV20-1
cdr3_aa: CSGKAGSTAGKLFF
cdr3_nt: TGCAGTGGCAAGGCAGGGTCGACGGCGGGAAAACTGTTTTTT

j_call: TRBJ2-7
d_call: .
clone_size: few
v_call: TRBV9
cdr3_aa: CASSYRDFSYEQYF
cdr3_nt: TGTGCCAGCAGCTACCGGGACTTCTCCTACGAGCAGTACTTC

j_call: TRBJ2-5
d_call: .
clone_size: many
v_call: TRBV7-6
cdr3_aa: CASSWSTVLEDQETQYF
cdr3_nt: TGTGCCAGCAGCTGGTCGACGGTCCTGGAAGACCAAGAGACCCAGTACTTC

j_call: TRBJ1-2
d_call: .
clone_size: many
v_call: TRBV11-2
cdr3_aa: CASSLAGDGYTF
cdr3_nt: TGTGCCAGCAGCTTAGCGGGGGATGGCTACACCTTC

j_call: TRBJ2-6
d_call: TRBD1
clone_size: .
v_call: TRBV28
cdr3_aa: CASSRAGTGMTGANVLTF
cdr3_nt: TGTGCCAGCAGCCGAGCCGGGACAGGGATGACTGGGGCCAACGTCCTGACTTTC

j_call: TRBJ2-1
d_call: TRBD1
clone_size: few
v_call: TRBV5-1
cdr3_aa: CASSMDRYNEQFF
cdr3_nt: TGCGCCAGCAGCATGGACAGGTACAATGAGCAGTTCTTC

j_call: TRBJ1-1
d_call: TRBD1
clone_size: many
v_call: TRBV27
cdr3_aa: CASSLTPDRANTEAFF
cdr3_nt: TGTGCCAGCAGTCTCACGCCGGACAGGGCGAACACTGAAGCTTTCTTT

j_call: TRBJ2-7
d_call: .
clone_size: .
v_call: TRBV27
cdr3_aa: CAGSLSTGTFSYEQYF
cdr3_nt: TGTGCCGGCAGTCTTAGCACCGGGACTTTCTCCTACGAGCAGTACTTC

j_call: TRBJ2-7
d_call: TRBD1
clone_size: many
v_call: TRBV7-3
cdr3_aa: CASSLTPGTGNYEQYF
cdr3_nt: TGTGCCAGCAGTCTCACCCCCGGGACAGGGAACTACGAGCAGTACTTC

j_call: TRBJ2-7
d_call: TRBD1
clone_size: .
v_call: TRBV5-6
cdr3_aa: CASSGTGTGRLEQYF
cdr3_nt: TGTGCCAGCAGCGGAACCGGGACAGGGCGTCTCGAGCAGTACTTC

j_call: TRBJ1-6
d_call: .
clone_size: .
v_call: TRBV28
cdr3_aa: CASRGTGRAYNSPLHF
cdr3_nt: TGTGCCAGCAGGGGAACAGGGCGGGCGTATAATTCACCCCTCCACTTT

j_call: TRBJ2-7
d_call: .
clone_size: many
v_call: TRBV5-1
cdr3_aa: CASSLDGVGAGYEQYF
cdr3_nt: TGCGCCAGCAGCTTGGATGGAGTAGGGGCCGGATACGAGCAGTACTTC

j_call: TRBJ1-2
d_call: TRBD1
clone_size: many
v_call: TRBV2
cdr3_aa: CASSGNRGGYGYTF
cdr3_nt: TGTGCCAGCAGTGGGAACAGGGGCGGCTATGGCTACACCTTC

j_call: TRBJ2-1
d_call: TRBD2
clone_size: many
v_call: TRBV20-1
cdr3_aa: CSAAPGTNSYNEQFF
cdr3_nt: TGCAGTGCCGCTCCCGGGACTAACTCCTACAATGAGCAGTTCTTC

j_call: TRBJ2-2
d_call: TRBD2
clone_size: .
v_call: TRBV9
cdr3_aa: CASSVTVSGLAGGGELFF
cdr3_nt: TGTGCCAGCAGCGTAACGGTATCCGGACTAGCGGGAGGAGGGGAGCTGTTTTTT

j_call: TRBJ2-5
d_call: TRBD2
clone_size: many
v_call: TRBV2
cdr3_aa: CASSEQLAGGETQYF
cdr3_nt: TGTGCCAGCAGTGAACAACTAGCGGGAGGGGAGACCCAGTACTTC

j_call: TRBJ2-7
d_call: .
clone_size: many
v_call: TRBV5-1
cdr3_aa: CASSYTGTRESYEQYF
cdr3_nt: TGCGCCAGCAGCTATACAGGTACCAGGGAATCCTACGAGCAGTACTTC